The T cell receptor beta chain described here comes from a study of read filtering for tumor transcriptome and immune sequencing. This clonotype was seen ten or more times. The library was built from about 400 ng RNA with molecular barcoded adaptors for alpha/delta and beta/gamma chains. TCRdb itself ran the reads through MiXCR, one entry per CDR3 protein. The sample lists about 27,000 distinct CDR3 sequences; approximately 14% were seen once. Germline-derived CDR1 and CDR2 are SGHKS and YYEKEE (reference sequence). This CDR3 has 14 residues. V lost 0 bases and J 3 bases, leaving 9 bases between the germline ends.

Sequencing input: a population of CD138-negative cells sorted from bone marrow. The sequence came from a donor over 35 with multiple myeloma. The rearrangement joins TRBV5-5 to TRBJ1-2, with a tentative D call TRBD1 (6 bases). CDR3 loop: CASSLDRADYGYTF. DNA for the CDR3: TGTGCCAGCAGCTTGGACAGGGCGGACTATGGCTACACCTTC.